Listed below are T cell receptor beta chains from one sample, sequenced in a study of blood T cell repertoires in COVID-19. Data came from immunoSEQ multiplex PCR; TCRdb stores just in-frame clones and leaves some out. The repertoire holds 120,000 to 150,000 clones, with 65% to 80% as singletons. Material for sequencing was peripheral blood. Source of these receptors: a man aged 55 to 69 with acute or convalescent COVID-19. Both conserved end residues are part of each CDR3.

TRBV4-2	TRBJ2-7	CASSQDQVGLGDEQYF
TRBV3-1/TRBV3-2	TRBJ1-1	CASSHFSSRTEAFF
TRBV9	TRBJ2-5	CASSRGYGETQYF
TRBV4-3	TRBJ1-5	CASSQDPGQPQHF
TRBV7-3	TRBJ1-1	CASSLDNGIGEAFF
TRBV6-2/TRBV6-3	TRBJ2-7	CASSYSRLAGVEQYF
TRBV5-1	TRBJ1-2	CASSLAFTGNGYTF
TRBV11-2	TRBJ1-5	CASSFGGSGQPQHF
TRBV3-1/TRBV3-2	TRBJ1-1	CASSVGTGETEAFF
TRBV29-1	TRBJ1-2	CSVTTGTGTYGYTF
TRBV10-3	TRBJ1-1	CAISERPGSGTEAFF
TRBV3-1/TRBV3-2	TRBJ1-4	CASSQRTGRDEKLFF
TRBV27	TRBJ2-7	CASRVSWDSSYEQYF
TRBV30	TRBJ2-3	CAWNRGRTDTQYF
TRBV5-5	TRBJ2-5	CASSLEGYQETQYF
TRBV19	TRBJ1-5	CASSNTKIYSNQPQHF
TRBV28	TRBJ2-7	CARFFGGVGGAAYEQYF
TRBV21-1	TRBJ2-5	CASSPGGSGRAEETQYF
TRBV6-5	TRBJ1-3	CASSYSGQGVGNTIYF
TRBV7-3	TRBJ2-3	CASSLKEDTQYF
TRBV7-2	TRBJ2-7	CASRGTGLPYEQYF
TRBV19	TRBJ2-6	CASRTLGLAGAPGANVLTF
TRBV7-2	TRBJ2-6	CASTQRGSGANVLTF
TRBV5-1	TRBJ2-2	CASQDYLGELFF
TRBV2	TRBJ1-2	CASSEGGTALYGYTF
TRBV28	TRBJ2-3	CASSARDRGRTDTQYF
TRBV7-9	TRBJ2-1	CASSFGEPSYNEQFF
TRBV5-5	TRBJ2-3	CASSSTGGRGDTQYF
TRBV19	TRBJ2-5	CASSTGTPKETQYF
TRBV6-1	TRBJ1-2	CASSEKEGYGYTF
TRBV24-1	TRBJ2-2	CATSDFSGTLNTGELFF
TRBV27	TRBJ2-1	CASSIISTSGTGNEQFF
TRBV19	TRBJ2-2	CATTEQVLTGELFF
TRBV6-1	TRBJ1-1	CASSETVGVGAFF
TRBV6-4	TRBJ2-2	CASSEVGTTNTGELFF
TRBV6-5	TRBJ2-1	CASSYRLAGVSEQFF
TRBV19	TRBJ2-1	CASSLRVNEQFF
TRBV6-5	TRBJ1-5	CASMGDRVASQPQHF
TRBV2	TRBJ1-1	CASPISNTEAFF
TRBV6-5	TRBJ2-1	CASSRGRSKGEQFF
TRBV5-5	TRBJ2-5	CASSLAAAGGFETQYF
TRBV18	TRBJ1-5	CASSPGQGAQPQHF
TRBV28	TRBJ2-3	CASRWTRSTDTQYF
TRBV19	TRBJ1-4	CASSILTANEKLFF
TRBV28	TRBJ2-5	CASSGPGKETQYF
TRBV7-2	TRBJ2-5	CASSLGHSFQETQYF
TRBV7-9	TRBJ1-5	CASSLEVGGAPNQPQHF
TRBV14	TRBJ2-5	CASSQEVGGVGETQYF
TRBV27	TRBJ2-2	CATMYGENTGELFF
TRBV30	TRBJ1-6	CAWSYDRVGKDSPLHF
TRBV10-3	TRBJ2-2	CAISEHRDTGELFF
TRBV2	TRBJ1-1	CASSEAGADTEAFF